Sequencing of this T cell receptor (beta chain) was carried out in a study of early T cells in non-severe SARS-CoV-2 infection. The wider study: Unsorted whole blood bulk RNA was sequenced, with unpaired chains.

Attachment of unique molecular identifiers was made to individual cDNA molecules. TCRdb reanalysed the 5' RACE reads using MiXCR and keeps one entry per CDR3 protein. The sample shows 54,000 or so distinct CDR3 sequences, 5.6% of them seen only once. Trimming cost V 1 base and J 5 bases, with 15 bases left between them. This CDR3 region has 15 residues. CDR1 and CDR2 from the germline V gene are SGHRS and YFSETQ. The sample holds a few counts of this clonotype. The chain carries TRBV5-1 and TRBJ2-5; D may be TRBD2 (5 bases). The sample taken for sequencing was whole blood. The receptor's source is an adult who was a healthcare worker with PCR-confirmed SARS-CoV-2 infection or an uninfected control (not recorded which). CDR3 DNA: TGCGCCAGCAGCTTGCGCGGGTTCGGTGAGGAGACCCAGTACTTC. This gives the protein CASSLRGFGEETQYF. The full variable domain, in which reference TRBV5-1 and TRBJ2-5 provide the parts outside the CDR3, is KAGVTQTPRYLIKTRGQQVTLSCSPISGHRSVSWYQQTPGQGLQFLFEYFSETQRNKGNFPGRFSGRQFSNSRSEMNVSTLELGDSALYLCASSLRGFGEETQYFGPGTRLLVL.